This T cell receptor (beta chain) was obtained from a study of shared clonotypes between healthy human individuals. Study-level findings and limits: A few donors held about 4.6% of naive CD4 clonotypes in common.

Genomic DNA per cell subset filled all wells of several immunoSEQ plates. Assay: immunoSEQ multiplex PCR; the TCRdb copy retains only in-frame clones and omits some. This table has roughly 2 million clones, 85% to 95% appearing once. As concerns this clone: What it binds is unknown.

With 1 base removed from V and 0 bases from J, the gap between germline ends came to 10 bases. Germline CDR1 is SGHTA and CDR2 is FQGNSA. This CDR3 comprises 16 residues. Sequencing was carried out using naive CD4+ T cells sorted from blood. Noted subset: CD45RA+ positively selected. This TCR came from a man aged 18 to 29 in good health. V gene TRBV7-2 combines with J gene TRBJ1-3; TRBD1 is a possible D gene (5 bases). CDR3 region: CASSLGGRVSGNTIYF. CDR3 bases: TGTGCCAGCAGCTTAGGGGGGAGAGTCTCTGGAAACACCATATATTTT.